A selection of T cell receptor beta chains follows, all from one sample in a study of cytomegalovirus exposure and HLA in healthy donors. The data were produced by immunoSEQ multiplex PCR, yet TCRdb's version contains in-frame clones alone and is incomplete. The sample includes around 200,000 clones, around 76% of them seen just once. Sequences were obtained from PBMCs. The receptors were sampled from a woman in her thirties in good health and CMV-seropositive. Each CDR3 is given with its conserved first and last residue. The D gene is left open where the match is weak. Some rows have no size entry. The others give once, few or many, or a class for an expanded clone.

J: TRBJ1-1
size: .
length: 14
D: .
V: TRBV5-5
DNA: TGTGCCAGCAGCTTGGTCAGGGGTGGTACTGAAGCTTTCTTT
CDR3: CASSLVRGGTEAFF

J: TRBJ1-6
size: .
length: 15
D: TRBD1
V: TRBV6-5
DNA: TGTGCCAGCAGGATGACAGGGGGCGGCAATTCACCCCTCCACTTT
CDR3: CASRMTGGGNSPLHF

J: TRBJ2-5
size: few
length: 15
D: TRBD2
V: TRBV5-1
DNA: TGCGCCAGCAGCTTAAGCGGGGGTATGATGGAGACCCAGTACTTC
CDR3: CASSLSGGMMETQYF

J: TRBJ1-2
size: .
length: 13
D: TRBD1
V: TRBV5-6
DNA: TGTGCCAGCAGCTTGCCGGGACAGGGGGTGTACACCTTC
CDR3: CASSLPGQGVYTF

J: TRBJ2-3
size: .
length: 16
D: TRBD2
V: TRBV6-5
DNA: TGTGCCAGCAGTTACGGTCTCGGGGGGACGGCAGATACGCAGTATTTT
CDR3: CASSYGLGGTADTQYF

J: TRBJ2-7
size: .
length: 16
D: .
V: TRBV4-3
DNA: TGCGCCAGCAGCCAATTCTACCCGCCCTCTCCCTACGAGCAGTACTTC
CDR3: CASSQFYPPSPYEQYF

J: TRBJ1-6
size: .
length: 14
D: .
V: TRBV7-9
DNA: TGTGCCAGCAGCCGCGGGTCTTCGGGTTCACCCCTCCACTTT
CDR3: CASSRGSSGSPLHF

J: TRBJ2-2
size: .
length: 16
D: .
V: TRBV4-3
DNA: TGCGCCAGCAGCCAAGAGGCCGTTGCGAACACCGGGGAGCTGTTTTTT
CDR3: CASSQEAVANTGELFF

J: TRBJ1-2
size: .
length: 15
D: TRBD1
V: TRBV19
DNA: TGTGCCAGTAGTCCCGGGGACAGGCGTGACTATGGCTACACCTTC
CDR3: CASSPGDRRDYGYTF

J: TRBJ2-7
size: .
length: 15
D: .
V: TRBV19
DNA: TGTGCCAGTAGTATCGGGATCACCCAGTCCCACGAGCAGTACTTC
CDR3: CASSIGITQSHEQYF

J: TRBJ2-5
size: .
length: 14
D: TRBD1
V: TRBV5-1
DNA: TGCGCCAGCAGCTTGGGACAGGGGAAAGAGACCCAGTACTTC
CDR3: CASSLGQGKETQYF

J: TRBJ2-5
size: .
length: 14
D: .
V: TRBV9
DNA: TGTGCCAGCAGCGTAGAGCCGGGACTGGAGACCCAGTACTTC
CDR3: CASSVEPGLETQYF

J: TRBJ1-2
size: .
length: 16
D: TRBD1
V: TRBV14
DNA: TGTGCCAGCAGCCAAGGGACAGGGGCGCCGGGCTATGGCTACACCTTC
CDR3: CASSQGTGAPGYGYTF

J: TRBJ2-1
size: once
length: 15
D: TRBD2
V: TRBV9
DNA: TGTGCCAGCAGCGTACGACTAGCGGGAAGGAATGAGCAGTTCTTC
CDR3: CASSVRLAGRNEQFF

J: TRBJ1-3
size: .
length: 13
D: .
V: TRBV5-4
DNA: TGTGCCGGGGGGGCAAACTCTGGAAACACCATATATTTT
CDR3: CAGGANSGNTIYF

J: TRBJ2-7
size: once
length: 16
D: TRBD1
V: TRBV7-6
DNA: TGTGCCAGCAGCTCTTATCCGGGACAGGGGGCCTACGAGCAGTACTTC
CDR3: CASSSYPGQGAYEQYF

J: TRBJ1-2
size: .
length: 17
D: TRBD1
V: TRBV27
DNA: TGTGCCAGCAGTTTATCTGTCAGGGGGCTGAACTATGGGGGCTACACCTTC
CDR3: CASSLSVRGLNYGGYTF

J: TRBJ2-7
size: .
length: 14
D: TRBD2
V: TRBV6-1
DNA: TGTGCCAGCAGTTTTACTAGCGGGGGCCGTCAGCAGTACTTC
CDR3: CASSFTSGGRQQYF

J: TRBJ2-5
size: once
length: 14
D: .
V: TRBV4-3
DNA: TGCGCCAGCAGCCAAGATATGGGGCGAGAGACCCAGTACTTC
CDR3: CASSQDMGRETQYF

J: TRBJ1-2
size: .
length: 12
D: TRBD1
V: TRBV7-9
DNA: TGTGCCAGCGGACAGGGGGATTATGGCTACACCTTC
CDR3: CASGQGDYGYTF

J: TRBJ1-1
size: few
length: 17
D: TRBD1
V: TRBV5-1
DNA: TGCGCCAGCAGCTTGGCTCAGGGGGCCCAAACGAACACTGAAGCTTTCTTT
CDR3: CASSLAQGAQTNTEAFF

J: TRBJ1-1
size: once
length: 15
D: TRBD1
V: TRBV18
DNA: TGTGCCAGCTCGCCTGAGGGGGCCATGAACACTGAAGCTTTCTTT
CDR3: CASSPEGAMNTEAFF

J: TRBJ1-2
size: .
length: 17
D: .
V: TRBV5-1
DNA: TGCGCCAGCAGCGACTTGGGGGCTTACACCGGGGACTATGGCTACACCTTC
CDR3: CASSDLGAYTGDYGYTF

J: TRBJ2-2
size: .
length: 13
D: .
V: TRBV11-2
DNA: TGTGCCAGCAGCGTCGCGAACACCGGGGAGCTGTTTTTT
CDR3: CASSVANTGELFF

J: TRBJ1-2
size: .
length: 15
D: TRBD1
V: TRBV5-1
DNA: TGCGCCAGCAACCCCAACAGGGGGCAGGGCTATGGCTACACCTTC
CDR3: CASNPNRGQGYGYTF

J: TRBJ2-3
size: .
length: 15
D: TRBD2
V: TRBV2
DNA: TGTGCCAGCAGTTCGACTAGCGGGGGGTCAGATACGCAGTATTTT
CDR3: CASSSTSGGSDTQYF

J: TRBJ1-1
size: .
length: 14
D: .
V: TRBV6-5
DNA: TGTGCCAGCAGCGCCGACAGGCGGAACACTGAAGCTTTCTTT
CDR3: CASSADRRNTEAFF

J: TRBJ2-3
size: .
length: 15
D: .
V: TRBV9
DNA: TGTGCCAGCAGCGTAGAATCGGGACTCACAGATACGCAGTATTTT
CDR3: CASSVESGLTDTQYF

J: TRBJ1-4
size: .
length: 14
D: .
V: TRBV28
DNA: TGTGCCTCACTCGGTGGACAACGGAATGAAAAACTGTTTTTT
CDR3: CASLGGQRNEKLFF

J: TRBJ1-2
size: .
length: 13
D: .
V: TRBV19
DNA: TGTGCCAGTAGTAGGGGGGTTGACTATGGCTACACCTTC
CDR3: CASSRGVDYGYTF

J: TRBJ2-3
size: .
length: 15
D: TRBD2
V: TRBV7-8
DNA: TGTGCCAGCAGCTTATCCCCTGTGCGGGGGGATACGCAGTATTTT
CDR3: CASSLSPVRGDTQYF

J: TRBJ2-5
size: .
length: 13
D: .
V: TRBV11-2
DNA: TGTGCCAGCGTAAGGGGGACCTGGGAGACCCAGTACTTC
CDR3: CASVRGTWETQYF

J: TRBJ1-2
size: few
length: 15
D: .
V: TRBV7-9
DNA: TGTGCCAGCAGCCCCCTCGACACGGGGATCTATGGCTACACCTTC
CDR3: CASSPLDTGIYGYTF

J: TRBJ1-2
size: .
length: 16
D: TRBD1
V: TRBV7-9
DNA: TGTGCCAGCTCTAGGACAGGGGGGCTCCTTAACTATGGCTACACCTTC
CDR3: CASSRTGGLLNYGYTF

J: TRBJ2-5
size: .
length: 15
D: TRBD2
V: TRBV7-2
DNA: TGTGCCAGCAGCTTTGTAGCGGGACACCAAGAGACCCAGTACTTC
CDR3: CASSFVAGHQETQYF

J: TRBJ1-1
size: .
length: 14
D: .
V: TRBV10-3
DNA: TGTGCCATCAGTGAGTCGGAGGGAACCACTGAAGCTTTCTTT
CDR3: CAISESEGTTEAFF

J: TRBJ1-2
size: .
length: 14
D: TRBD1
V: TRBV6-5
DNA: TGTGCCAGCAGACCCGACAGGGCCCAGGGAGGCTACACCTTC
CDR3: CASRPDRAQGGYTF

J: TRBJ1-1
size: .
length: 14
D: .
V: TRBV4-3
DNA: TGCGCCAGCAGCCAGGAAACAGGGTTCACTGAAGCTTTCTTT
CDR3: CASSQETGFTEAFF

J: TRBJ1-4
size: .
length: 14
D: TRBD1
V: TRBV28
DNA: TGTGCCAGCAGTTCGACAGGGGGCCCTGAAAAACTGTTTTTT
CDR3: CASSSTGGPEKLFF

J: TRBJ1-2
size: .
length: 13
D: .
V: TRBV15
DNA: TGTGCCACCAGCACCCAGAAGAACTATGGCTACACCTTC
CDR3: CATSTQKNYGYTF

J: TRBJ2-1
size: .
length: 15
D: TRBD1
V: TRBV7-6
DNA: TGTGCCAGCAGCTCTCGGACAGGGACAAACAATGAGCAGTTCTTC
CDR3: CASSSRTGTNNEQFF

J: TRBJ2-5
size: .
length: 16
D: .
V: TRBV4-1
DNA: TGCGCCAGCAGCTACTCGTCGGGGAGCGCAGCAGAGACCCAGTACTTC
CDR3: CASSYSSGSAAETQYF

J: TRBJ2-3
size: .
length: 14
D: .
V: TRBV5-1
DNA: TGCGCCAGCAGCTTAAGACAGAAAACAGATACGCAGTATTTT
CDR3: CASSLRQKTDTQYF

J: TRBJ2-2
size: .
length: 18
D: TRBD1
V: TRBV19
DNA: TGTGCCACCCCGAGCAGGCCGGGACAGGGAAGTCGGGCCGGGGAGCTGTTTTTT
CDR3: CATPSRPGQGSRAGELFF

J: TRBJ1-1
size: .
length: 17
D: .
V: TRBV10-3
DNA: TGTGCCATCAGGAAACAGGGTGGGAGTTCCGCGAACACTGAAGCTTTCTTT
CDR3: CAIRKQGGSSANTEAFF

J: TRBJ1-1
size: .
length: 13
D: .
V: TRBV15
DNA: TGTGCCACCAGCGGAGGGCGGGAGTTCGAAGCTTTCTTT
CDR3: CATSGGREFEAFF

J: TRBJ1-1
size: .
length: 14
D: .
V: TRBV6-5
DNA: TGTGCCAGCAGTTACTCGGGCAGGAACACTGAAGCTTTCTTT
CDR3: CASSYSGRNTEAFF

J: TRBJ1-4
size: .
length: 13
D: .
V: TRBV30
DNA: TGTGCCTGGAGTCGGGGGACGCGTGAAAAACTGTTTTTT
CDR3: CAWSRGTREKLFF

J: TRBJ2-4
size: .
length: 14
D: TRBD1
V: TRBV27
DNA: TGTGCCAGCAGTGTACAGGGGGCCAAAAACATTCAGTACTTC
CDR3: CASSVQGAKNIQYF

J: TRBJ1-5
size: .
length: 16
D: TRBD1
V: TRBV6-6
DNA: TGTGCCAGCAGTTACCCTAGACAGGGGGCCCTTCAGCCCCAGCATTTT
CDR3: CASSYPRQGALQPQHF

J: TRBJ2-7
size: .
length: 15
D: TRBD1
V: TRBV6-6
DNA: TGTGCCAGCAGTTCAACCGGGACAGTCCTCTACGAGCAGTACTTC
CDR3: CASSSTGTVLYEQYF

J: TRBJ2-2
size: .
length: 17
D: .
V: TRBV7-9
DNA: TGTGCCAGCAGCTTAGCAAGGGGAAGCGTTAACACCGGGGAGCTGTTTTTT
CDR3: CASSLARGSVNTGELFF